This is a list of T cell receptor beta chains from one sample in a study of T cell repertoires in cytomegalovirus infection. TCRdb called the reads again in MiXCR, with one record for every CDR3 protein. The repertoire has 150,000 to 200,000 distinct CDR3 sequences, roughly a fifth of them found once; the top ten carry just under 3%. The sequencing input was PBMCs. All receptors derive from a human donor in good health (CMV status not recorded). Some clones in this sample may be carry-over from other donors' samples. CDR3s include the opening cysteine and the closing phenylalanine or tryptophan. D genes are given only for firm matches. For some rows the clone size is stated as once, few or many, or as a class when expanded; others skip it.

>TRBV7-9|TRBJ1-2|.|.
TGTACCAGCAGCTTATCGACGGACTATGGCTACACCTTC
CTSSLSTDYGYTF
>TRBV27|TRBJ2-7|.|TRBD2
TGTGCCAGCGGCCTCCGGGGGGACGAGCAGTACTTC
CASGLRGDEQYF
>TRBV7-2|TRBJ2-7|many|.
TGTGCCAGCAGCTTAGCGGGGGGCCCCTACGAGCAGTACTTC
CASSLAGGPYEQYF
>TRBV7-3|TRBJ2-7|many|TRBD1
TGTGCCAGCAGCTTGACAGGGGTCTCCTACGAGCAGTACTTC
CASSLTGVSYEQYF
>TRBV20-1|TRBJ2-5|few|.
TGCAGTGCTAGAGATTTAAGGGGCCAAGAGACCCAGTACTTC
CSARDLRGQETQYF
>TRBV5-1|TRBJ2-7|few|.
TGCGCCAGCGCACCGGGGACGGTGACCTACGAGCAGTACTTC
CASAPGTVTYEQYF
>TRBV5-1|TRBJ1-1|.|.
TGCGCCAGCAGCTTGGGAATGGGTTACCTTGAAGCTTTCTTT
CASSLGMGYLEAFF
>TRBV5-5|TRBJ2-3|few|TRBD1
TGTGCCAGCAGCCGGACAGGAGTTACTAGCACAGATACGCAGTATTTT
CASSRTGVTSTDTQYF
>TRBV27|TRBJ2-7|.|TRBD1
TGTACCAGCAGTTTTCTATCGCCTGGACAGGGCGTCGAGCAGTACTTC
CTSSFLSPGQGVEQYF
>TRBV7-6|TRBJ2-2|.|.
TGTGCCAGCGACTACCTCGGGGCCGGCACCGGGGAGCTGTTTTTT
CASDYLGAGTGELFF
>TRBV7-2|TRBJ1-1|many|.
TGTGCCAGCAGCTTCAGACTGGGAGTCGGGGGGACTGAAGCTTTCTTT
CASSFRLGVGGTEAFF
>TRBV7-2|TRBJ2-7|few|TRBD1
TGTGCCAGCAGCTGGGACAGGGCCTCCTACGAGCAGTACTTC
CASSWDRASYEQYF
>TRBV15|TRBJ2-5|few|.
TGTGCCACCAGCAGAGATTTGCGGACGGGGGAGACCCAGTACTTC
CATSRDLRTGETQYF
>TRBV5-4|TRBJ1-1|.|.
TGTGCCAGCAGCTTGGACACGAACACTGAAGCTTTCTTT
CASSLDTNTEAFF
>TRBV11-2|TRBJ2-2|few|.
TGTGCCAGCAGCTTGGCCTCCCGAACCACCGGGGAGCTGTTTTTT
CASSLASRTTGELFF
>TRBV10-3|TRBJ1-4|.|.
TGTGCCATCAGAGGGAGAGCTAATGAAAAACTGTTTTTT
CAIRGRANEKLFF
>TRBV6-5|TRBJ2-4|many|TRBD2
TGTGCCAGCAGTTACTCGTTTAGCGGGATAGCCAAAAACATTCAGTACTTC
CASSYSFSGIAKNIQYF
>TRBV6-2/TRBV6-3|TRBJ2-7|.|TRBD1
TGTGCCAGCAGTTACGGGACAGTGATGACCGAGCAGTACTTC
CASSYGTVMTEQYF
>TRBV20-1|TRBJ2-3|few|TRBD1
TGCAGTGGAACACAGGGGGCTTTAAGCACAGATACGCAGTATTTT
CSGTQGALSTDTQYF
>TRBV6-6|TRBJ1-5|.|.
TGTACCAGCTCCAAGGCGTCTACGAATCAGCCCCAGCATTTT
CTSSKASTNQPQHF
>TRBV5-1|TRBJ2-7|.|.
TGCGCCAGCAGCTTGGCCGGGGTGCTCTCCTACGAGCAGTACTTC
CASSLAGVLSYEQYF
>TRBV19|TRBJ2-1|.|.
TGTGCCAGTAGTATGGCAGCACTCTACAATGAGCAGTTCTTC
CASSMAALYNEQFF
>TRBV7-2|TRBJ2-3|many|TRBD2
TGTGCCAGCAGCCAGGGGGGCCTAGCGGGAGGGCCTCGCACAGATACGCAGTATTTT
CASSQGGLAGGPRTDTQYF
>TRBV9|TRBJ2-1|.|.
TGTGCCAGCACTGCGGGGGCTTCCTACAATGAGCAGTTCTTC
CASTAGASYNEQFF
>TRBV20-1|TRBJ2-7|.|.
TGCAGTGCTAGAGGAGGGGTAGAGTACGAGCAGTACTTC
CSARGGVEYEQYF
>TRBV11-2|TRBJ1-1|few|.
TGTGCCAGCAGCCCCGATGGGGGGAAAGCTTTCTTT
CASSPDGGKAFF